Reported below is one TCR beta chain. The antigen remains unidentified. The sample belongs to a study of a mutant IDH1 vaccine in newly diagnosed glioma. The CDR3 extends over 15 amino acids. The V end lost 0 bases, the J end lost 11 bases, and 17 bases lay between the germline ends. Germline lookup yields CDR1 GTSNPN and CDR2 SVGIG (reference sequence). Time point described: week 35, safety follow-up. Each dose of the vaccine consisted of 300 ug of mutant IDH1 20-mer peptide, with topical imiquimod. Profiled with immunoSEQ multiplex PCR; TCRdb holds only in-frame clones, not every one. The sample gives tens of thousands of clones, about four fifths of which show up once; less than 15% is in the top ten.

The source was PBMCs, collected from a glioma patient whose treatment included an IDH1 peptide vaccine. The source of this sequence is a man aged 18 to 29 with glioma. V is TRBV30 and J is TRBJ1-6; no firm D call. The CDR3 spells CAWSVQSGIMTPLHF. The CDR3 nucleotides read TGTGCCTGGAGTGTACAGTCGGGAATAATGACACCCCTCCACTTT.